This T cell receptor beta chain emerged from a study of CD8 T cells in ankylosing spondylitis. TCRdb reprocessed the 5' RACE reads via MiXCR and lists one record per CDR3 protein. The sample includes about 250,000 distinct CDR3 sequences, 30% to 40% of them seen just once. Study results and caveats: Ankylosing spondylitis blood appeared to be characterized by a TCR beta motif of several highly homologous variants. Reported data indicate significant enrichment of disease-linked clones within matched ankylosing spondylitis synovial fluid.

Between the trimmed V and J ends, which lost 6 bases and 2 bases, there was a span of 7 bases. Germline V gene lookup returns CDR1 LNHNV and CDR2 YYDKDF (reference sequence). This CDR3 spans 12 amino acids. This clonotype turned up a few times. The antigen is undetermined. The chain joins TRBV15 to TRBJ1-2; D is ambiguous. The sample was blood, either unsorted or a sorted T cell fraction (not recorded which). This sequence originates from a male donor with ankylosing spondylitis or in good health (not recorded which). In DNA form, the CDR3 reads TGTGCCACCAGTGAGAAGAACTATGGCTACACCTTC. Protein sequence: CATSEKNYGYTF.